This T cell receptor beta chain is drawn from a study of cytomegalovirus exposure and HLA in healthy donors listed by TCRdb under 2017. Describing the broader study: In an earlier analysis of approximately 640 of the donors, 250 to 350 Gb of sequence data and 90 million to 130 million unique TCR beta sequences from approximately 180 million T cells were reported. Approximately 310 gigabases of sequencing data and approximately 85 million unique TCR sequences were included in an early release covering about 700 HLA-typed donors. Of the roughly 400 genotyped donors, about 80% fell in the genetic ancestry cluster associated with self-reported Caucasian donors. The study was designed to test whether signatures of past pathogen exposure could be identified by cataloging public T cell receptors. The study used immunosequencing to profile the T cell repertoires of several hundred subjects and linked those repertoires to cytomegalovirus serostatus. In addition to the first cohort of 650 to 800 subjects, a separate validation cohort of 120 different subjects was used. To predict cytomegalovirus infection status, the study combined high-throughput TCR immunosequencing, statistical association of individual TCRs with disease status, and machine learning. To study patterns of TCR occurrence, a later analysis re-analyzed previously published TCR beta repertoires from around 670 donors and added high-resolution HLA genotyping. In the later analysis, no new phenotypic data were used to find candidate immune exposures; instead, reliance was placed on TCR beta sequences and their occurrence across donors. An earlier analysis of nearly 600 of the donors applied high-throughput TCR beta sequencing to assess whether each TCR beta V gene segment acted as functional or pseudogenic. Donor age, sex, ethnicity and CMV serostatus were compiled alongside the repertoire data. Genome-wide SNP genotypes for about three fifths of the roughly 670 donors were used in a later genetic analysis, which treated that subset as a discovery cohort. Every repertoire in the discovery cohort had been generated on one and the same sequencing platform. HLA typing covered class I and class II loci at four-digit resolution. The number of typed donors differed by locus: 629-630 for A, B, C, DRB1 and DQB1; approximately 520 for DQA1; some 610 for DPA1; and about 450 for DPB1. A handful of DR-DQ haplotypes were handled as single units for association and clustering because linkage in the cohort was strong. On average, approximately 250,000 unique TCR beta nucleotide sequences were sequenced per donor among 398 genotyped donors of the cohort, with approximately 18% of those sequences being non-productive.

Libraries were made using the immunoSEQ multiplex PCR assay. For the multiplex PCR, a mixture combining 60 forward primers for TCR Vbeta segments and 13 reverse primers for TCR Jbeta segments was used. The CDR3 region of rearranged TCR beta genes was amplified from genomic DNA by a multiplex PCR assay. The Illumina HiSeq System was used to sequence the amplified TCR beta libraries as 87-base-pair reads. The paper's data handling went like this. Across the 670 or so repertoires, a later analysis counted tens of millions of unique TCR beta chains, approximately 10 million of which were shared by at least two donors. A nearest-neighbor algorithm error-corrected the raw reads and collapsed the reads into unique sequences, merging closely related sequences to remove PCR and sequencing errors. V, D and J gene segments were assigned by aligning CDR3 sequences to IMGT reference sequences. For a sequence to be retained, a match of at least six nucleotides was required to both a V gene segment and a J gene segment. Rearrangements were called productive when the CDR3 lacked stop codons and stayed in frame with V and J; all others were non-productive. CDR3 was defined by IMGT convention, running from the second conserved V-encoded cysteine to the conserved J-encoded phenylalanine. In an earlier analysis of more than 550 of the donors, sequences lacking an unambiguous match to a single V gene segment were excluded. An earlier analysis of fewer than 750 of the donors called V segments functional above 56.7% productive rearrangements and segregating when the between-donor standard deviation exceeded 5%. To diagnose cytomegalovirus status from the catalog of TCR beta chain sequences, a statistical classification framework was built. V and J gene assignment, in a later analysis, came from comparing TCR nucleotide sequences with IMGT/GENE-DB human TR gene sequences. A later analysis assigned CDR3 sequences and most-parsimonious VDJ recombination scenarios with the TCRdist pipeline. In a later analysis, each TCR beta chain was defined by its CDR3 amino acid sequence together with its V-gene family, and reads lacking a unique V-gene family were excluded. As a way to deal with suspected cross-contamination and a sequencing artifact, a later analysis dropped approximately 590 nucleotide sequences that were highly shared and had low generation probability. A later analysis calculated a clonal expansion index for each public chain from normalized within-repertoire ranks of inferred template counts. Generation probabilities in a later analysis came from a VDJ recombination model fitted to out-of-frame rearrangements, and those results were checked against IGoR. A later analysis scored TCR-TCR, TCR-HLA and TCR-CMV co-occurrence with hypergeometric tests, applying a repertoire-size bias correction to TCR pairs. To estimate false discovery rates, a later analysis permuted the HLA or CMV assignments 20 times. In a later analysis, co-occurring TCRs were grouped with DBSCAN, and TCRdist sequence similarity was added when clustering was performed within HLA-allele-positive subsets. Repertoires with fewer than 30,000 or more than 120,000 public chains, plus five repertoires with anomalous nucleotide sharing, were excluded from co-occurrence clustering. This immuneACCESS table, as held by TCRdb, lists in-frame sequences with V and J called but not all clones. Of the missing ones, under half trace to an unresolved V gene in checked studies; the others have no known cause. V, J and clone size are those of that table, while D and trimming were read from the DNA. In all, the sample holds more than 15,000 clones, and approximately 68% of those were seen once. Clones ranked in the top ten supply less than 4.5% of the sample.

Summary of the overall study and its limitations: For the cohort, immune exposure information was limited to CMV serostatus. In a later analysis, HLA-associated TCR beta chains showed more clonal expansion and lower generation probabilities than non-associated chains that were equally common. Three of the identified cytomegalovirus-associated TCR beta chains were confirmed in vitro to be specific for cytomegalovirus antigens. A further reported finding was that TCR beta sequences accurately predicted the HLA-A and HLA-B alleles for most subjects in the first cohort. Some IMGT-functional V segments, including TRBV6-2 and TRBV6-3, could not be told apart with the 87-base-pair reads, so those segments were excluded. Most TCR sequences were seen in very few donors, while some public TCRs were found in many individuals. Because HLA typing was unavailable for some donors at each locus, only the typed subset was used in association tests. The earlier analysis of about 600 of the donors excluded 15 to 20 rarely observed V segments, including chromosome 9 orphons, because counts were too low. Sequencing depth was assumed to be roughly uniform across donors in the presence/absence analyses, though that assumption may not hold. The authors suggested that the approach could potentially be extended to other disease states and immunological phenotypes. Several of the top co-occurrence clusters appeared to be linked to parvovirus B19, influenza, CMV and Epstein-Barr virus, according to a later analysis. An association between a missense DCLRE1C variant and V-gene and J-gene trimming of TCR beta chains was found in a later genetic analysis and replicated in an independent cohort. A cluster of highly shared sequence variants was judged likely to represent a technical artifact of the sequencing pipeline. Linkage disequilibrium might explain the correlated functional status among segregating V segments, but an unknown experimental factor could not be excluded. In an earlier analysis of about 550 of the donors, most TCR beta V segments were observed in productive rearrangements about 87% or about 30% of the time, broadly matching IMGT annotations. Most CMV-associated TCR beta chains appeared to be HLA-restricted in a later analysis, and the HLA associations seemed to be driven largely by CMV exposure. Only TCR beta chains were sequenced in this cohort, and the absence of alpha or paired-chain data limited detectable features. In the study, some 160 TCR beta chains were listed as associated with cytomegalovirus. In a later genetic analysis, fewer N-insertions in productive TCRs were reported among donors in an Asian-associated ancestry cluster than the approximately 670-donor mean. A later analysis associated approximately 17,000 TCR beta sequences with specific HLA alleles at a false discovery rate of 0.05. The classifier was reported to diagnose cytomegalovirus status with high specificity and sensitivity in both the original cohort and the validation cohort. Strong co-occurrence of HLA alleles, especially DR and DQ, made assigning TCR associations to individual alleles difficult. In a later analysis, the rate of TCR association differed among HLA loci, with DRB1 alleles having the most associated TCRs and HLA-C alleles having the fewest.

The cohort consisted of some 670 healthy bone marrow donors. Cohort members were all nominally healthy when sampled, although unrecorded immune exposures were likely present. The donor was CMV seronegative and belonged to the group of 380 or so seronegative cohort members. Each donor provided a peripheral blood sample, and peripheral blood mononuclear cells were used for TCR beta sequencing. The Qiagen DNeasy Blood Extraction Kit was used to extract genomic DNA from the blood cell samples. At the junction V is shortened by 2 bases and J by 6 bases, with 17 bases in between. The CDR3 runs 15 residues from the cysteine to the phenylalanine. CDR3 DNA only is kept here, 45 bases in frame from base 1. The germline V gene specifies SGDLS as CDR1 and YYNGEE as CDR2. Comment on this clone: Its antigen remains undetermined. No much larger clonotype is one base removed from it; base qualities were not supplied.

This TCR derives from a young man in good health and CMV-seronegative. The chain is encoded by TRBV9 joined to TRBJ1-2; no D gene is confidently identified. The material sequenced was PBMCs. The nucleotides read TGTGCCAGCAGCGTTCGGGGATCGGTGGACCATGGCTACACCTTC. Its protein reads: CASSVRGSVDHGYTF.